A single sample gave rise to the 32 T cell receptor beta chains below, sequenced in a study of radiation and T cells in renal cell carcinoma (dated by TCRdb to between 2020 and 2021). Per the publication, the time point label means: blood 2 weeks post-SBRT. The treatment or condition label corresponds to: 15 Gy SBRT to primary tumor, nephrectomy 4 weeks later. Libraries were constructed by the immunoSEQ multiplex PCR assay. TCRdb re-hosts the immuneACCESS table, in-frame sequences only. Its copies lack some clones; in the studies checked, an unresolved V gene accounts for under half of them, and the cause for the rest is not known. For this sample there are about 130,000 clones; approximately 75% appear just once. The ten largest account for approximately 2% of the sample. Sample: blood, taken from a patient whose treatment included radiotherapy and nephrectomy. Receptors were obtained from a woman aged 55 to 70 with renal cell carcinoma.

The CDR3 bases are TGTGCCAGTAGTGAACCTAGCTCGCCGTACTACGAGCAGTACTTC. It encodes CASSEPSSPYYEQYF. V is TRBV19 and J is TRBJ2-7; D perhaps matches TRBD2 (5 bases). V was cut by 5 bases and J by 3 bases, with 17 bases left in between. The germline V gene encodes CDR1 LNHDA and CDR2 SQIVND (reference sequence). The CDR3 loop spans 15 amino acids.

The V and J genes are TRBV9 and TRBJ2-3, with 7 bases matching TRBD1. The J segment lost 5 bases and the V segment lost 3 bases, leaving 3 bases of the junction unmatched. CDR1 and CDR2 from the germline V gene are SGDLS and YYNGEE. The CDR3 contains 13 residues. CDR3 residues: CASSANRGDTQYF. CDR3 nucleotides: TGTGCCAGCAGCGCAAACAGGGGAGATACGCAGTATTTT.

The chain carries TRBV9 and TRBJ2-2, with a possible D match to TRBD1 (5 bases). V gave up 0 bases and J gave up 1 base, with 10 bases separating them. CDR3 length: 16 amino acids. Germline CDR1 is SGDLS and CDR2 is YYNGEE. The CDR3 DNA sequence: TGTGCCAGCAGCGTAGCAGGTCAGGGGAACACCGGGGAGCTGTTTTTT. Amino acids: CASSVAGQGNTGELFF.

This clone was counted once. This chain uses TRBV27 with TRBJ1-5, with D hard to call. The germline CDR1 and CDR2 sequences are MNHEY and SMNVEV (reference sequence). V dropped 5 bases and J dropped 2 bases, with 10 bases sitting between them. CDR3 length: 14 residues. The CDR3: CASSLGVGNQPQHF. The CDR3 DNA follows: TGTGCCAGCAGTCTGGGTGTCGGCAATCAGCCCCAGCATTTT.

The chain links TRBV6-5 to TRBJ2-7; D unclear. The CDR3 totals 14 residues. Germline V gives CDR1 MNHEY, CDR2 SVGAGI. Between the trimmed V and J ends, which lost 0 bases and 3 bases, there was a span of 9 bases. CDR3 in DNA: TGTGCCAGCAGTTACTCGCCCCAGGTCTACGAGCAGTACTTC. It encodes CASSYSPQVYEQYF.

CDR3 sequence: CASSPVTYNEQFF. For the CDR3, the DNA is TGCGCCAGCAGCCCCGTGACATACAATGAGCAGTTCTTC. The rearrangement joins TRBV5-1 to TRBJ2-1; D unresolved. Trimming stripped 4 bases from V and 4 bases from J, with 9 bases between. The germline V gene encodes CDR1 SGHRS and CDR2 YFSETQ. The CDR3 covers 13 residues. The full variable domain, in which reference TRBV5-1 and TRBJ2-1 provide the parts outside the CDR3, is KAGVTQTPRYLIKTRGQQVTLSCSPISGHRSVSWYQQTPGQGLQFLFEYFSETQRNKGNFPGRFSGRQFSNSRSEMNVSTLELGDSALYLCASSPVTYNEQFFGPGTRLTVL.

The CDR3: CASSPVRLAKNIQYF. For the CDR3, the DNA is TGTGCCAGCAGCCCAGTCAGGCTAGCCAAAAACATTCAGTACTTC. The chain combines TRBV11-2 with TRBJ2-4; D is uncertain. Germline lookup yields CDR1 SGHAT and CDR2 FQNNGV. This CDR3 comprises 15 residues. V lost 5 bases to trimming and J lost 0 bases, with 11 bases between them.

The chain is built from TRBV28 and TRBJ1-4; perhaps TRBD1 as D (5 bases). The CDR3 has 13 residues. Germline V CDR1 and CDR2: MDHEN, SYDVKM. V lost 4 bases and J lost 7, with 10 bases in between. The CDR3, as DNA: TGTGCCAGCAGTTACAGGAGTTCTGAAAAACTGTTTTTT. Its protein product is CASSYRSSEKLFF. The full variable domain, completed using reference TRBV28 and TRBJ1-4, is DVKVTQSSRYLVKRTGEKVFLECVQDMDHENMFWYRQDPGLGLRLIYFSYDVKMKEKGDIPEGYSVSREKKERFSLILESASTNQTSMYLCASSYRSSEKLFFGSGTQLSVL.

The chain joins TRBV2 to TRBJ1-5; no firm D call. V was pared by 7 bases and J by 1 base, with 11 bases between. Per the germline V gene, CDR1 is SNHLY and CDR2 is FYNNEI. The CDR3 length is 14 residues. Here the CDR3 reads CASTRDGSNQPQHF. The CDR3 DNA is TGTGCCAGCACCCGAGACGGAAGCAATCAGCCCCAGCATTTT.

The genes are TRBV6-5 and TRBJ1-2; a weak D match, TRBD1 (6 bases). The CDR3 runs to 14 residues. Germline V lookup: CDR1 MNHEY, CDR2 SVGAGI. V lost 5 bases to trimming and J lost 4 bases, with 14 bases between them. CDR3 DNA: TGTGCCAGCAGTCCCCGGACAGACTCCTATGGCTACACCTTC. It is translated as CASSPRTDSYGYTF.

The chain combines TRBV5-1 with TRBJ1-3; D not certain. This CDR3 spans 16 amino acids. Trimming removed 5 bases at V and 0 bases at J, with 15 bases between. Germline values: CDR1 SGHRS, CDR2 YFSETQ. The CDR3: CASSLGSYSSGNTIYF. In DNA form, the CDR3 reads TGCGCCAGCAGTCTGGGGTCATACTCCTCTGGAAACACCATATATTTT.

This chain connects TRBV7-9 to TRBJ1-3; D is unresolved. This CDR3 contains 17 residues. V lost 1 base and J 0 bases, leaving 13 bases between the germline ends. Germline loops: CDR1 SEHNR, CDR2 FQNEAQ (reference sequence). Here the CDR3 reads CASSLDSGFSSGNTIYF. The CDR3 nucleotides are TGTGCCAGCAGCTTAGATAGCGGGTTCAGCTCTGGAAACACCATATATTTT.

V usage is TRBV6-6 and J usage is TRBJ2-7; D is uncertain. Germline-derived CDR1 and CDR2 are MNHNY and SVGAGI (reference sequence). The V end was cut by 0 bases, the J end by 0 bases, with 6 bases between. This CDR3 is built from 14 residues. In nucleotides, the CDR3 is TGTGCCAGCAGTTACTCCAGGAGCTCCTACGAGCAGTACTTC. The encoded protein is CASSYSRSSYEQYF.

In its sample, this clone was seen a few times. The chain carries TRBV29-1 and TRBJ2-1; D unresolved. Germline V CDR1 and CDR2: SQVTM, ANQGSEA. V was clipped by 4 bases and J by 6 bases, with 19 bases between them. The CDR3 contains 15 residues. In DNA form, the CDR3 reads TGCAGCGTTGGCCAGCTAGAATCCTTCCTCAATGAGCAGTTCTTC. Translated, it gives CSVGQLESFLNEQFF.

The CDR3 reads CASTGTANSPLHF. Written as DNA, the CDR3 is TGTGCCAGCACCGGGACCGCGAATTCACCCCTCCACTTT. The J gene is TRBJ1-6, the V gene TRBV6-6; D might be TRBD1 (5 bases). V dropped 7 bases and J dropped 7 bases, with 11 bases sitting between them. This CDR3 is 13 amino acids long. CDR1 MNHNY and CDR2 SVGAGI come from the germline V gene (reference sequence).

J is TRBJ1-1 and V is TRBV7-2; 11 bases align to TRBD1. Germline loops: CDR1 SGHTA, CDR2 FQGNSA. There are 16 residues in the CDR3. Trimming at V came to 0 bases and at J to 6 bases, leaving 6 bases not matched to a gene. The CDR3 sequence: CASSLALGQGAAEAFF. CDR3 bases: TGTGCCAGCAGCTTAGCCCTAGGACAGGGGGCTGCTGAAGCTTTCTTT. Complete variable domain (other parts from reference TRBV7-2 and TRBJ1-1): GAGVSQSPSNKVTEKGKDVELRCDPISGHTALYWYRQSLGQGLEFLIYFQGNSAPDKSGLPSDRFSAERTGGSVSTLTIQRTQQEDSAVYLCASSLALGQGAAEAFFGQGTRLTVV.

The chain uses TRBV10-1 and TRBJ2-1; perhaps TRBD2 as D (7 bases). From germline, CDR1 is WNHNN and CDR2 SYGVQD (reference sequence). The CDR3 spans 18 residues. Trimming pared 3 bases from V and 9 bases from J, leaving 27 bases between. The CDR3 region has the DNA TGCGCCAGCAGTGAAACAGGCCTCCGCGGAGGGGGAGGGAGTGAGCAGTTCTTC. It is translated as CASSETGLRGGGGSEQFF.

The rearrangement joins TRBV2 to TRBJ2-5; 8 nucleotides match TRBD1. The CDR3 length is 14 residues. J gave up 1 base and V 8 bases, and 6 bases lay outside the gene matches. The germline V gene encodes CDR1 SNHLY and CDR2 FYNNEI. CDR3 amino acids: CASQWTGPQETQYF. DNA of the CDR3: TGTGCCAGCCAATGGACAGGGCCCCAAGAGACCCAGTACTTC.

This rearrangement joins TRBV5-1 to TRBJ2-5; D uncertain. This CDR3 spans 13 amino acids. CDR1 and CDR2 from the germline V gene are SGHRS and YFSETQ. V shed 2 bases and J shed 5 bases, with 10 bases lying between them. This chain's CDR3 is CASSFGKMETQYF. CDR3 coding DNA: TGCGCCAGCAGCTTTGGTAAGATGGAGACCCAGTACTTC.

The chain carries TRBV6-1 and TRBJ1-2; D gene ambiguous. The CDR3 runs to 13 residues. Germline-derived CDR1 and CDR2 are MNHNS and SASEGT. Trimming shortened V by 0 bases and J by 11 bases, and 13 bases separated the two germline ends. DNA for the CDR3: TGTGCCAGCAGTGAAGCGCTAGGTGGAGTTTACACCTTC. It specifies CASSEALGGVYTF.

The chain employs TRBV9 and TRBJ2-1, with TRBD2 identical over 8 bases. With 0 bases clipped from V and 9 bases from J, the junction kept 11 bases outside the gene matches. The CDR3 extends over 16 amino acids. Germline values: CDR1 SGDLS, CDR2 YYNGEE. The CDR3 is CASSVDRGRTQGEQFF. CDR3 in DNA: TGTGCCAGCAGCGTAGATCGCGGGAGGACCCAGGGTGAGCAGTTCTTC.

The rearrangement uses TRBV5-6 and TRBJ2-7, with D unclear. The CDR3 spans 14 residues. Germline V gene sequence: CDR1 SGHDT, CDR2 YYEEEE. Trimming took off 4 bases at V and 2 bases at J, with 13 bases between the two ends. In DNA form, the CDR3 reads TGTGCCAGCAGCCACCGGCCAGCCACCTACGAGCAGTACTTC. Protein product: CASSHRPATYEQYF.

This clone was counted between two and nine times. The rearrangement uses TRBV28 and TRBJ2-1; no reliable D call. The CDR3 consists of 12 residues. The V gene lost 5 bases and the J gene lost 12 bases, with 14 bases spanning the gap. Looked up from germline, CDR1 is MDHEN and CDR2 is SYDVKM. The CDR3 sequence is CASSISRLRQFF. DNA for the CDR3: TGTGCCAGCAGTATCTCTAGGCTAAGGCAGTTCTTC.

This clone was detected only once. The CDR3 protein is CSAAPREAFF. In nucleotides, the CDR3 is TGCAGTGCTGCCCCCAGGGAAGCTTTCTTT. V and J are TRBV20-1 and TRBJ1-1, with D hard to call. Germline CDR1 DFQATT, CDR2 SNEGSKA (reference sequence). Trimming cost V 5 bases and J 8 bases, with 9 bases left between them. This CDR3 is built from 10 residues.

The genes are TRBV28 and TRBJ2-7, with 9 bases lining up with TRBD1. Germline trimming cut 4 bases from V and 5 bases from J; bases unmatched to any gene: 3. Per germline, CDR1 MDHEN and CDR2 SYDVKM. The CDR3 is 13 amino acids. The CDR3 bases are TGTGCCAGCAGTTCGGGACAGGGAGACGAGCAGTACTTC. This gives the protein CASSSGQGDEQYF.

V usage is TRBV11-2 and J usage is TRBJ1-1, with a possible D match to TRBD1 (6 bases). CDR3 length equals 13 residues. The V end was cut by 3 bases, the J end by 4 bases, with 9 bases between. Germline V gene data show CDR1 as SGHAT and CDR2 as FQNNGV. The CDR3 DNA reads TGTGCCAGCAGCTTCTGGGGGGCCACTGAAGCTTTCTTT. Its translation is CASSFWGATEAFF.

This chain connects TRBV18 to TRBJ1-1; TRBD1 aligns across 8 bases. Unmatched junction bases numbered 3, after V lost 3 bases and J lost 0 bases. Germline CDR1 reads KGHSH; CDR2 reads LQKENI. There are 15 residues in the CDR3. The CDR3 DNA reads TGTGCCAGCTCACCGACAGGGGCAATGAACACTGAAGCTTTCTTT. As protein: CASSPTGAMNTEAFF.

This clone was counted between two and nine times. The CDR3 coding sequence is TGTGCCAGCACCGGGAACTCCTACAATGAGCAGTTCTTC. Residues: CASTGNSYNEQFF. The V call is TRBV2, the J call TRBJ2-1; the D gene is possibly TRBD2 (5 bases). This CDR3 is built from 13 residues. V was pared by 7 bases and J by 0 bases, with 7 bases between. In germline, CDR1 is SNHLY, CDR2 FYNNEI. Full variable domain (rest looked up from reference TRBV2 and TRBJ2-1): EPEVTQTPSHQVTQMGQEVILRCVPISNHLYFYWYRQILGQKVEFLVSFYNNEISEKSEIFDDQFSVERPDGSNFTLKIRSTKLEDSAMYFCASTGNSYNEQFFGPGTRLTVL.

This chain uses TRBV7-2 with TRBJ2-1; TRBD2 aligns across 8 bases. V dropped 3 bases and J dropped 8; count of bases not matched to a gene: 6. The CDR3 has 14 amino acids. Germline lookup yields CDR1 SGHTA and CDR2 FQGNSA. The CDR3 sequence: CASSFSGNGDEQFF. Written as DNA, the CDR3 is TGTGCCAGCAGCTTTAGCGGGAACGGGGATGAGCAGTTCTTC.

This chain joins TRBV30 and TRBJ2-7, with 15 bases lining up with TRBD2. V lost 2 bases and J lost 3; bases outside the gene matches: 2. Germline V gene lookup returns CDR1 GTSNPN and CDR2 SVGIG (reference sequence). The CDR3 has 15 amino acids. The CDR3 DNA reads TGTGCCTGGAGTCGGGGACTAGCGGGAGGCTACGAGCAGTACTTC. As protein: CAWSRGLAGGYEQYF. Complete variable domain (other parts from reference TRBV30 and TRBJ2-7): SQTIHQWPATLVQPVGSPLSLECTVEGTSNPNLYWYRQAAGRGLQLLFYSVGIGQISSEVPQNLSASRPQDRQFILSSKKLLLSDSGFYLCAWSRGLAGGYEQYFGPGTRLTVT.

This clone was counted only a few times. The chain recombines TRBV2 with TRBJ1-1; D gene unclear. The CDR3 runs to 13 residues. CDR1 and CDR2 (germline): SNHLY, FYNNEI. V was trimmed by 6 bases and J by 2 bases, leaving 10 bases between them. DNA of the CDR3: TGTGCCAGCAGCATCGACCCAAACACTGAAGCTTTCTTT. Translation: CASSIDPNTEAFF.

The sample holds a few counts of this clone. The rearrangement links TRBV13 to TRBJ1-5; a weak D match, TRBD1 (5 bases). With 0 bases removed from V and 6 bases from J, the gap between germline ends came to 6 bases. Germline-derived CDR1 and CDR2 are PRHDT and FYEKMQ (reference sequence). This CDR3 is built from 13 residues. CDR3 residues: CASSLGGVQPQHF. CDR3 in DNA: TGTGCCAGCAGCTTAGGGGGGGTTCAGCCCCAGCATTTT. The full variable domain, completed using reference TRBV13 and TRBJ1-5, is AAGVIQSPRHLIKEKRETATLKCYPIPRHDTVYWYQQGPGQDPQFLISFYEKMQSDKGSIPDRFSAQQFSDYHSELNMSSLELGDSALYFCASSLGGVQPQHFGDGTRLSIL.